This T cell receptor beta chain was sequenced for a study of OX40 agonist ivuxolimab in advanced cancers. Across the study: Averaging 60 years in age, with a range of roughly 20 to 90, the cohort was around 87% male. Study results and caveats: Expanded peripheral T-cell antigen specificity went undetermined.

Generated by immunoSEQ multiplex PCR, the TCRdb table keeps only in-frame clones and is missing some. The table shows approximately 68,000 clones, with around 83% occurring only once. CDR3 size: 15 residues. Germline V lookup: CDR1 SEHNR, CDR2 FQNEAQ (reference sequence). Deletions cut 2 bases from V and 4 bases from J, with 14 bases between. Of note for this clone: Its cognate antigen is unknown.

V and J are TRBV7-9 and TRBJ1-1; tentatively, D is TRBD1 (5 bases). The TCR sequence derives from an adult with an advanced solid tumor such as melanoma, head and neck, liver or kidney cancer. The sequencing used CD4+ or CD8+ T cells sorted from blood, collected in a trial of the OX40 agonist ivuxolimab. CDR3 residues: CASSLLGTEGTEAFF. In DNA form, the CDR3 reads TGTGCCAGCAGCTTACTAGGGACGGAGGGCACTGAAGCTTTCTTT.